Listed below are T cell receptor beta chains from one sample, sequenced in a study of radiation and T cells in renal cell carcinoma. Method: immunoSEQ multiplex PCR; TCRdb's copy keeps in-frame clones and lacks some. This sample has 45,000 or so clones, with approximately 80% found just once. Sequences were derived from blood, sampled from a patient whose treatment included radiotherapy and nephrectomy. Receptors originate from a woman between 65 and 79 years old with renal cell carcinoma. Both conserved end residues are part of each CDR3. The D gene is left open where the match is weak. For some rows the clone size is stated as once, few or many, or as a class when expanded; others skip it.

j_call,v_call,clone_size,d_call,cdr3_nt,cdr3_aa
TRBJ2-7,TRBV15,.,TRBD1,TGTGCCACCAGCAGAGATGGACAGGGGGTGCAGCAGTACTTC,CATSRDGQGVQQYF
TRBJ2-7,TRBV6-5,.,.,TGTGCCAGCACCGGCCGGCAGCCCTCCTACGAGCAGTACTTC,CASTGRQPSYEQYF
TRBJ2-3,TRBV14,.,TRBD2,TGTGCCAGCAGCACGCGGACTAGCCGGAGTGCAGATACGCAGTATTTT,CASSTRTSRSADTQYF
TRBJ1-6,TRBV4-1,few,.,TGCGCCAGCAGCCACGCCGCCCCCAGGCAGTTAGGTTCACCCCTCCACTTT,CASSHAAPRQLGSPLHF
TRBJ1-4,TRBV4-1,.,TRBD1,TGCGCCAGCAGCCGAATGACAGGGGGAGAAAAACTGTTTTTT,CASSRMTGGEKLFF
TRBJ2-7,TRBV19,.,TRBD1,TGTGCCAGTAGTAGTAGTCCGGGACAGGGCTACGAGCAGTACTTC,CASSSSPGQGYEQYF
TRBJ1-2,TRBV6-1,once,.,TGTGCCAGCACCCTTCAGGCTACCTTCTATGGCTACACCTTC,CASTLQATFYGYTF
TRBJ1-1,TRBV19,few,.,TGTGCCACCCAAAAGGAGGGGTCCAACACTGAAGCTTTCTTT,CATQKEGSNTEAFF
TRBJ2-3,TRBV9,once,TRBD1,TGTGCCAGCAGCAGTTCGGGACAGGGAGGAGATACGCAGTATTTT,CASSSSGQGGDTQYF
TRBJ1-5,TRBV2,.,.,TGTGCCAGCAAGAATGAGGCCGGGAATCAGCCCCAGCATTTT,CASKNEAGNQPQHF
TRBJ1-3,TRBV6-6,.,.,TGTGCCAGCAGCTCTCCGGGGAGGAACTCTGGAAACACCATATATTTT,CASSSPGRNSGNTIYF
TRBJ2-5,TRBV2,.,.,TGTGCCAGCGATGGGGAAAGAACCCAGTACTTC,CASDGERTQYF
TRBJ2-5,TRBV11-2,.,.,TGTGCCAGCAGCCCCACCTCTTGGACCCAGTACTTC,CASSPTSWTQYF
TRBJ1-2,TRBV29-1,.,.,TGCAGCGTCGTAGTCAGAGAGAGGAACTATGGCTACACCTTC,CSVVVRERNYGYTF
TRBJ2-5,TRBV30,.,.,TGTGCCTGGAGTGTACTTGGCCCGCGGGGGACCCAGTACTTC,CAWSVLGPRGTQYF
TRBJ2-1,TRBV27,.,TRBD2,TGTGCCAGCAGTTTATTAGCGGGGGGGCCGAATGAGCAGTTCTTC,CASSLLAGGPNEQFF
TRBJ2-3,TRBV14,.,TRBD2,TGTGCCAGCAGCCCCCGGACTAGCGGCCCGCGAGTAGATACGCAGTATTTT,CASSPRTSGPRVDTQYF
TRBJ1-1,TRBV4-1,many,.,TGCGCCAGCAGCCAGGAATACAGCAGCGCTGAAGCTTTCTTT,CASSQEYSSAEAFF
TRBJ1-2,TRBV7-2,.,.,TGTGCCAGCAGCCCCCGGAGGGAGTATGGCTACACCTTC,CASSPRREYGYTF
TRBJ1-4,TRBV5-5,.,.,TGTGCCAGCAGCTTGGTTGCCGGGGTTCTGTTTTTT,CASSLVAGVLFF
TRBJ1-4,TRBV5-1,.,.,TGCGCCAGCAGCTGGGATGCAACTAATGAAAAACTGTTTTTT,CASSWDATNEKLFF
TRBJ2-5,TRBV5-1,few,.,TGCGCCAGCAGCTTAAGGGGGGAGACGGAGACCCAGTACTTC,CASSLRGETETQYF
TRBJ2-5,TRBV6-1,.,.,TGTGCGGGACGGGTCCAAGAGACCCAGTACTTC,CAGRVQETQYF
TRBJ2-7,TRBV5-6,.,.,TGTGCCAGCAGCCAAGGATCCTACGAGCAGTACTTC,CASSQGSYEQYF
TRBJ1-5,TRBV6-5,few,.,TGTGCCAGCAGTCCCCGGGGAGGGGGGCAGCCCCAGCATTTT,CASSPRGGGQPQHF
TRBJ1-1,TRBV7-2,.,TRBD1,TGTGCCAGCAGTCGGGGCAGGGGGTTTGAAGCTTTCTTT,CASSRGRGFEAFF
TRBJ2-3,TRBV7-6,.,.,TGTGCCAGCAGCTTAGACCGCGCAGATACGCAGTATTTT,CASSLDRADTQYF
TRBJ2-1,TRBV25-1,.,TRBD1,TGTGCCAGCAGTGAACGACAGGGGATCCATGAGCAGTTCTTC,CASSERQGIHEQFF